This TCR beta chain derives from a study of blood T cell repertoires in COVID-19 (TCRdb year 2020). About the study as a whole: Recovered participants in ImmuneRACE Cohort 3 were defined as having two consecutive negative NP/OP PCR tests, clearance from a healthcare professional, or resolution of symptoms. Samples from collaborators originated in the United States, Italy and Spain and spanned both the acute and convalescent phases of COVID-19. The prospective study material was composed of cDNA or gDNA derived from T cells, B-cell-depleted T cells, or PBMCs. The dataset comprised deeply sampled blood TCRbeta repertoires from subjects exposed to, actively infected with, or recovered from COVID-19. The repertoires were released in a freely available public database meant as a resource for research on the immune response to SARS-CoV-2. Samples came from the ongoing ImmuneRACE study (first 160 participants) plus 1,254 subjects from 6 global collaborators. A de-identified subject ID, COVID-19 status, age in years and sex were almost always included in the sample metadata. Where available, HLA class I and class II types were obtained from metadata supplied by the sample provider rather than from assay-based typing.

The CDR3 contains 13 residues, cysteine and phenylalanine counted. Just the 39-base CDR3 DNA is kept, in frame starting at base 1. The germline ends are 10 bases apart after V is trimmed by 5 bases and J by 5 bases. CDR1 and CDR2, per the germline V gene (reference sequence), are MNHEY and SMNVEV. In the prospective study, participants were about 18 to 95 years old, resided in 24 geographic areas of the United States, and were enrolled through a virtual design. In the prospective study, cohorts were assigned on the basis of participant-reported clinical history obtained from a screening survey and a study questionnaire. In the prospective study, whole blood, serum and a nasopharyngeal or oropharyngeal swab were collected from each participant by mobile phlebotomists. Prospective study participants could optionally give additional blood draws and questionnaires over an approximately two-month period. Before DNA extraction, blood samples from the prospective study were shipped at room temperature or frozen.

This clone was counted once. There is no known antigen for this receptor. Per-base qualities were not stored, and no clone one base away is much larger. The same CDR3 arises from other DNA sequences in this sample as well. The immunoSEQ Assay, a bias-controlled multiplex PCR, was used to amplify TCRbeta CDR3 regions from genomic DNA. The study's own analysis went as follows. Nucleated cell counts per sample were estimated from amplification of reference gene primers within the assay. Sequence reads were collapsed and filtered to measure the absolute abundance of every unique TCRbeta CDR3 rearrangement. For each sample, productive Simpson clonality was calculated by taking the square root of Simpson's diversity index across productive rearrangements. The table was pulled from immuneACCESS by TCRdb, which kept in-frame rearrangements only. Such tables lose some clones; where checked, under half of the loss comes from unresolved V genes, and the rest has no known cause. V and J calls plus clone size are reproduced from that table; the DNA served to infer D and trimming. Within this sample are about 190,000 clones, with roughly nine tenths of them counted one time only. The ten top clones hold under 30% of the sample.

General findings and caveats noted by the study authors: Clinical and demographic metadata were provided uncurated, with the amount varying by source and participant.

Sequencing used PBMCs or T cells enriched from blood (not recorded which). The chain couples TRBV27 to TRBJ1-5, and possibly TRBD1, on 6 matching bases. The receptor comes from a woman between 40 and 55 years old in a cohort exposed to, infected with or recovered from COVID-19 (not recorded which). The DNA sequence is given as TGTGCCAGCAGTCCCACAGGGTATCAGCCCCAGCATTTT. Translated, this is CASSPTGYQPQHF.